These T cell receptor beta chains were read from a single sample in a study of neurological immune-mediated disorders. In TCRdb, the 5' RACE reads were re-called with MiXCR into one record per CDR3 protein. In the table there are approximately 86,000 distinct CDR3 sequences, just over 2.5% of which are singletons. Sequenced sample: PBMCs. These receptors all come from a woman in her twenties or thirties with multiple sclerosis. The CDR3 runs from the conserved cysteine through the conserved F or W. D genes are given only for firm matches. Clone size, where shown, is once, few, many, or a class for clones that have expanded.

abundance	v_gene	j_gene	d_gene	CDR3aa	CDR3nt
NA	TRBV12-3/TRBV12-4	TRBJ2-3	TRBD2	CASRGLAGDTDTQYF	TGTGCCAGCAGGGGACTAGCGGGAGACACAGATACGCAGTATTTT
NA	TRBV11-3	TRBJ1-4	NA	CASSLRGVNEKLFF	TGTGCCAGCAGCTTGCGGGGAGTTAATGAAAAACTGTTTTTT
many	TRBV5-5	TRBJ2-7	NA	CASSFTMGRIYEQYF	TGTGCCAGCAGCTTTACGATGGGACGGATCTACGAGCAGTACTTC
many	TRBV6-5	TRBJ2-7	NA	CASSYSYGPREQYF	TGTGCCAGCAGTTACTCGTACGGGCCTCGCGAGCAGTACTTC
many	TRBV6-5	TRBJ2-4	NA	CATYSSLAKNIQYF	TGTGCCACCTATTCTTCGCTAGCCAAAAACATTCAGTACTTC
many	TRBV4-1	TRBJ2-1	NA	CASSQFPRASEYNEQFF	TGCGCCAGCAGCCAATTCCCCCGGGCTAGCGAGTACAATGAGCAGTTCTTC
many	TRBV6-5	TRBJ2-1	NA	CASSYSRAGSSYNEQFF	TGTGCCAGCAGTTACTCGAGGGCCGGGAGCTCCTACAATGAGCAGTTCTTC
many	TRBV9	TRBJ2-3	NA	CASSVYSSTDTQYF	TGTGCCAGCAGCGTATACAGCTCCACAGATACGCAGTATTTT
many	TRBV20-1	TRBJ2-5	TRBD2	CSAPREAGTQYF	TGCAGTGCACCGCGGGAGGCCGGGACCCAGTACTTC
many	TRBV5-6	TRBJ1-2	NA	CASSSEVGQVYGYTF	TGTGCCAGCAGCTCCGAAGTGGGGCAGGTCTATGGCTACACCTTC
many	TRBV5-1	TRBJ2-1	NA	CASSLDESSYNEQFF	TGCGCCAGCAGCTTGGATGAGAGCTCCTACAATGAGCAGTTCTTC
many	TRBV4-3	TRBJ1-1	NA	CASSPTENTEAFF	TGCGCCAGCAGCCCGACAGAGAACACTGAAGCTTTCTTT
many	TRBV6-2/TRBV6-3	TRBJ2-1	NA	CASEYSVSYNEQFF	TGTGCCAGCGAATACTCGGTCTCCTACAATGAGCAGTTCTTC
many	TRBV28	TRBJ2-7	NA	CASTQGGQEQYF	TGTGCCAGCACCCAGGGGGGGCAGGAGCAGTACTTC
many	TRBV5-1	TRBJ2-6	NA	CASSVAGVGANVLTF	TGCGCCAGCAGCGTCGCAGGGGTTGGGGCCAACGTCCTGACTTTC
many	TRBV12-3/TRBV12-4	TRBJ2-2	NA	CASSLEQGYTGELFF	TGTGCCAGCAGTTTGGAGCAGGGGTACACCGGGGAGCTGTTTTTT
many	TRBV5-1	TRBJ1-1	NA	CASSLGERGGSEAFF	TGCGCCAGCAGCTTGGGCGAGAGAGGGGGGTCTGAAGCTTTCTTT
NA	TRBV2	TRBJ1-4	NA	CASSVVNEKLFF	TGTGCCAGCAGTGTTGTGAATGAAAAACTGTTTTTT
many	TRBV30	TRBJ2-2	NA	CAWSFSGSNTGELFF	TGTGCCTGGAGCTTTAGCGGTTCGAACACCGGGGAGCTGTTTTTT
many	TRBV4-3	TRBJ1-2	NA	CASSQSDRRGYTF	TGCGCCAGCAGCCAAAGTGACAGGAGAGGCTACACCTTC
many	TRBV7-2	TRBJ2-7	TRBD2	CASSLNPGLAGSYEQYF	TGTGCCAGCAGCTTAAACCCGGGACTAGCGGGGTCCTACGAGCAGTACTTC
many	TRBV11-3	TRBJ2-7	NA	CASRKTNGWEQYF	TGTGCCAGCAGAAAGACAAATGGTTGGGAGCAGTACTTC
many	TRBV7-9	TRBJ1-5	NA	CASSLRGDQPQHF	TGTGCCAGCAGCTTGCGGGGGGATCAGCCCCAGCATTTT
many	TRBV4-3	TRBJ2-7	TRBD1	CASSQDLGDSAYEQYF	TGCGCCAGCAGCCAAGATCTAGGGGACAGCGCCTACGAGCAGTACTTC
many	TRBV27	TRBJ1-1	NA	CASRRPGFGEDTEAFF	TGTGCCTCTCGTCGTCCGGGGTTCGGGGAGGACACTGAAGCTTTCTTT
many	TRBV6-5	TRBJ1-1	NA	CASSYSRVMNTEAFF	TGTGCCAGCAGTTACTCACGGGTCATGAACACTGAAGCTTTCTTT
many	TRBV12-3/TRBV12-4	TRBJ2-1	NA	CASRQLGEQFF	TGTGCCAGCAGGCAACTAGGGGAGCAGTTCTTC
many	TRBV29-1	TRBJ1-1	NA	CSVEVGLGRPYEAFF	TGCAGCGTTGAGGTGGGGTTGGGACGGCCCTATGAAGCTTTCTTT
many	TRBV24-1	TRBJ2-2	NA	CATSGPITRNTGELFF	TGTGCCACCAGTGGACCCATTACAAGGAACACCGGGGAGCTGTTTTTT
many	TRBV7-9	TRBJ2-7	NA	CASSGLVGTPSYEQYF	TGTGCCAGCAGCGGATTAGTCGGGACGCCTTCCTACGAGCAGTACTTC
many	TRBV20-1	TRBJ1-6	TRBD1	CSAKGTANNSPLHF	TGCAGTGCTAAAGGGACAGCTAATAATTCACCCCTCCACTTT
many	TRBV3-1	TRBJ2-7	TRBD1	CASTGQGYEQYF	TGTGCCAGCACGGGACAGGGCTACGAGCAGTACTTC
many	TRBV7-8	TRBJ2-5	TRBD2	CASSLVEGGRGQETQYF	TGTGCCAGCAGCTTAGTGGAGGGTGGGAGGGGACAAGAGACCCAGTACTTC
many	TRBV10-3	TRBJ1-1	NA	CAISESSGTEAFF	TGTGCCATCAGTGAGTCATCAGGAACTGAAGCTTTCTTT
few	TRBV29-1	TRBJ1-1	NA	CSGFGGSTEAFF	TGCAGCGGGTTTGGGGGAAGCACTGAAGCTTTCTTT
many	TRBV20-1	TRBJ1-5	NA	CSARGDSNQPQHF	TGCAGTGCTAGGGGGGATAGTAATCAGCCCCAGCATTTT
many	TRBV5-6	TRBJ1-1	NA	CASSRLGAEAFF	TGTGCCAGCAGCAGGCTCGGGGCTGAAGCTTTCTTT